These 4 T cell receptor beta chains were all obtained from the same sample, sequenced in a study of PD-1 blockade in classical Hodgkin lymphoma (TCRdb year 2020). In light of the paper, this sample's time point label describes: cycle 1 day 1 (C1D1), immediately before nivolumab initiation. Relapse after autologous stem cell transplantation had occurred in all trial patients, and cohorts A, B and C were distinguished by prior brentuximab vedotin exposure. Library prep was done by the immunoSEQ multiplex PCR assay. Sourced from immuneACCESS, this table was stored by TCRdb with only in-frame sequences that have V and J called. A share of the clones is absent; for the studies checked, an unresolved V gene accounts for under half, and the remainder has no known explanation. The sample records tens of thousands of clones, around four fifths of which are singletons. The ten largest clones represent around an eighth of the sample.

Material: peripheral blood mononuclear cells (PBMCs), obtained at baseline. The source of these receptors is a human donor with classical Hodgkin lymphoma.

The chain recombines TRBV7-6 with TRBJ2-6; D unclear. V gave up 2 bases and J gave up 5 bases, with 1 base separating them. The CDR3 is 12 residues long. Germline V CDR1 and CDR2: SGHVS, FNYEAQ. The CDR3 DNA follows: TGTGCCAGCAGCTTATGGGCCAACGTCCTGACTTTC. It yields the protein CASSLWANVLTF.

Note on this clone: One end of the junction is discordant with germline, which a read error may explain. This sequence joins TRBV4-1 and TRBJ2-4, with unresolved D. This CDR3 region has 17 residues. Germline values: CDR1 MGHRA, CDR2 YSYEKL. In DNA form, the CDR3 reads TGCGCCAGCAGCAAAGAGCCCCTTTCCGTAGCCAAAAACATTCAGTACTTC. Translating it yields CASSKEPLSVAKNIQYF.

The chain combines TRBV2 with TRBJ2-3; 10 nucleotides line up with TRBD2. Germline values: CDR1 SNHLY, CDR2 FYNNEI. J gave up 4 bases and V 1 base, and 5 bases lay outside the gene matches. The CDR3 is 16 residues long. In DNA, the CDR3 is TGTGCCAGCAGTGAAGTCGGACTAGCGGCATCAGATACGCAGTATTTT. This encodes CASSEVGLAASDTQYF.

The chain's CDR3 is CASSMGQAYEQYF. Here the CDR3 DNA reads TGTGCCAGTAGTATGGGACAGGCCTACGAGCAGTACTTC. The chain combines TRBV19 with TRBJ2-7, with 8 bases lining up with TRBD1. Germline assignment: CDR1 LNHDA and CDR2 SQIVND (reference sequence). The length of the CDR3 is 13 residues. V lost 3 bases and J lost 2; bases outside the gene matches: 0.